Following are 15 T cell receptor beta chains from one sample sequenced in a study of CD8 T cells in Susac syndrome. Reverse transcription of 0.5 to 1 ug RNA was performed with random hexamers. Each CDR3 protein is one row after TCRdb ran MiXCR on the immunoSEQ multiplex PCR reads. The sample lists tens of thousands of distinct CDR3 sequences, roughly 95% occurring once. The sample was CD4+ T cells from PBMCs. Receptors originate from a human donor with multiple sclerosis.

V gene TRBV3-1 combines with J gene TRBJ1-6; D remains ambiguous. V lost 1 base and J 0 bases, leaving 4 bases between the germline ends. CDR1 and CDR2 (germline): LGHDT, YNNKEL (reference sequence). The CDR3 sequence is 15 residues long. CDR3 bases: TGTGCCAGCAGCCAAGGAGCCTCCTATAATTCACCCCTCCACTTT. It yields the protein CASSQGASYNSPLHF.

The V call is TRBV7-9, the J call TRBJ1-2; D is undetermined. V dropped 5 bases and J dropped 7 bases, with 8 bases sitting between them. The CDR3 covers 11 residues. Germline CDR1 is SEHNR and CDR2 is FQNEAQ (reference sequence). The DNA of the CDR3 is TGTGCCAGCAGCATCACGGGTGGCTACACCTTC. This sequence encodes CASSITGGYTF. Using reference TRBV7-9 and TRBJ1-2 for the parts outside the CDR3, the full variable domain is DTGVSQNPRHKITKRGQNVTFRCDPISEHNRLYWYRQTLGQGPEFLTYFQNEAQLEKSRLLSDRFSAERPKGSFSTLEIQRTEQGDSAMYLCASSITGGYTFGSGTRLTVV.

The gene calls are TRBV28 and TRBJ2-2; D not certain. The CDR3 is 16 residues long. Looked up from germline, CDR1 is MDHEN and CDR2 is SYDVKM. Between the trimmed V and J ends, which lost 2 bases and 0 bases, there was a span of 10 bases. This CDR3 reads CASSLQGSPNTGELFF. The CDR3 DNA reads TGTGCCAGCAGTTTACAAGGATCCCCGAACACCGGGGAGCTGTTTTTT.

This chain links TRBV7-9 with TRBJ2-5; D gene unclear. The CDR3 sequence is 15 residues long. Trimming removed 5 bases at V and 1 base at J, with 14 bases between. Per germline, CDR1 SEHNR and CDR2 FQNEAQ (reference sequence). The DNA of the CDR3 is TGTGCCAGCAGCCCGCAGGACCCACCCCAAGAGACCCAGTACTTC. This gives the protein CASSPQDPPQETQYF.

This sequence joins TRBV9 and TRBJ2-1; the match to TRBD2 covers 11 bases. In germline, CDR1 is SGDLS, CDR2 YYNGEE. V was clipped by 0 bases and J by 4 bases; unmatched bases: 6. This CDR3 is built from 17 residues. CDR3 amino acids: CASSVEIAGGQYNEQFF. In DNA, the CDR3 is TGTGCCAGCAGCGTAGAAATAGCGGGGGGGCAATACAATGAGCAGTTCTTC.

The CDR3 sequence is CAISESMDRGHEQYF. The CDR3 nucleotides read TGTGCCATCAGTGAGTCGATGGACAGGGGCCACGAGCAGTACTTC. The genes are TRBV10-3 and TRBJ2-7, with 9 bases matching TRBD1. Trimming cost V 0 bases and J 5 bases; bases outside gene matches: 5. Germline-derived CDR1 and CDR2 are ENHRY and SYGVKD. The CDR3 contains 15 residues.

The chain uses TRBV7-8 and TRBJ2-4; 7 bases agree with TRBD1. Looked up from germline, CDR1 is SGHVS and CDR2 is FQNEAQ. CDR3 length equals 13 residues. V dropped 2 bases and J dropped 6; count of bases not matched to a gene: 1. Here the CDR3 reads CASSLRQGNIQYF. CDR3 sequence (DNA): TGTGCCAGCAGCTTAAGACAGGGAAACATTCAGTACTTC.

This chain joins TRBV7-9 and TRBJ2-7; D is unresolved. Germline V gene data show CDR1 as SEHNR and CDR2 as FQNEAQ (reference sequence). Trimming took 0 bases from V and 5 from J, leaving 5 bases between them. This CDR3 region has 12 residues. The DNA for the CDR3 is TGTGCCAGCAGCTTAGCTTCTAACGAGCAGTACTTC. It is translated as CASSLASNEQYF. Using reference TRBV7-9 and TRBJ2-7 for the parts outside the CDR3, the full variable domain is DTGVSQNPRHKITKRGQNVTFRCDPISEHNRLYWYRQTLGQGPEFLTYFQNEAQLEKSRLLSDRFSAERPKGSFSTLEIQRTEQGDSAMYLCASSLASNEQYFGPGTRLTVT.

The chain joins TRBV6-1 to TRBJ2-7; unclear D gene. Germline V gene lookup returns CDR1 MNHNS and CDR2 SASEGT. V was clipped by 6 bases and J by 3 bases, with 9 bases between them. The CDR3 extends over 12 amino acids. CDR3 in DNA: TGTGCCAGCAGGGCCCCTGGCTACGAGCAGTACTTC. Translation gives CASRAPGYEQYF.

CDR3 protein: CASSLIDTQYF. CDR3 nucleotide sequence: TGTGCCAGCAGCTTAATAGATACGCAGTATTTT. The gene calls are TRBV7-9 and TRBJ2-3; D gene uncertain. In germline, CDR1 is SEHNR, CDR2 FQNEAQ (reference sequence). This CDR3 region has 11 residues. Trimming took off 2 bases at V and 5 bases at J, with 2 bases between the two ends.

This rearrangement joins TRBV18 to TRBJ2-5; D is perhaps TRBD2 (6 bases). Germline assignment: CDR1 KGHSH and CDR2 LQKENI. The CDR3 extends over 15 amino acids. V gave up 2 bases and J gave up 1 base, with 11 bases separating them. CDR3 sequence reads: CASSPFGTFQETQYF. In nucleotides, the CDR3 is TGTGCCAGCTCACCATTTGGGACTTTCCAAGAGACCCAGTACTTC.

The CDR3 DNA reads as TGTGCCAGCAGTCTGCGGGGGGGCACAGATACGCAGTATTTT. Protein sequence: CASSLRGGTDTQYF. The rearrangement links TRBV3-1 to TRBJ2-3; 8 bases align to TRBD2. J gave up 1 base and V 6 bases, and 3 bases lay outside the gene matches. CDR1 and CDR2 from the germline V gene are LGHDT and YNNKEL (reference sequence). The CDR3 covers 14 residues.

The chain couples TRBV7-2 to TRBJ2-7, with D perhaps TRBD1 (5 bases). The CDR3 sequence is 14 residues long. V was clipped by 1 base and J by 5 bases, with 12 bases between them. Germline V CDR1 and CDR2: SGHTA, FQGNSA. The CDR3: CASSLVQGVNEQYF. In DNA form, the CDR3 reads TGTGCCAGCAGCTTAGTTCAGGGTGTGAACGAGCAGTACTTC. The full variable domain, rest sourced from reference TRBV7-2 and TRBJ2-7, is GAGVSQSPSNKVTEKGKDVELRCDPISGHTALYWYRQSLGQGLEFLIYFQGNSAPDKSGLPSDRFSAERTGGSVSTLTIQRTQQEDSAVYLCASSLVQGVNEQYFGPGTRLTVT.

The CDR3 loop reads CASSYSGQGDEKLFF. CDR3 nucleotides: TGTGCCAGCAGTTACTCTGGCCAGGGGGATGAAAAACTGTTTTTT. The V and J genes are TRBV6-2 or TRBV6-3 and TRBJ1-4; TRBD1 agrees at 7 bases. CDR1 and CDR2 (germline): MNHEY, SVGEGT. Trimming cost V 0 bases and J 6 bases; bases outside gene matches: 4. The CDR3 has 15 amino acids.

The V call is TRBV7-2, the J call TRBJ2-1, with D unresolved. The CDR3 covers 12 residues. Trimming cost V 2 bases and J 5 bases, with 4 bases left between them. Germline values: CDR1 SGHTA, CDR2 FQGNSA. In DNA, the CDR3 is TGTGCCAGCAGCTTATTCCACAATGAGCAGTTCTTC. Translating gives CASSLFHNEQFF.